The 30 T cell receptor beta chains below all came from one sample that was sequenced in a study of shared clonotypes between healthy human individuals. Sequencing was performed with immunoSEQ multiplex PCR; in TCRdb, only in-frame clones are kept and a portion is missing. Here the sample spans roughly 680,000 clones, roughly two thirds being singletons. Material for sequencing was memory CD4+ T cells sorted from blood. Subset reported: CD45RA-negative fraction. Source of these receptors: a woman between 25 and 40 years old in good health.

The chain links TRBV7-9 to TRBJ1-5, with no clear D. Between the trimmed V and J ends, which lost 0 bases and 5 bases, there was a span of 8 bases. From germline, CDR1 is SEHNR and CDR2 FQNEAQ (reference sequence). This CDR3 spans 14 amino acids. CDR3 region: CASSLAGSDQPQHF. CDR3 DNA: TGTGCCAGCAGCTTAGCAGGGTCCGATCAGCCCCAGCATTTT.

The chain uses TRBV5-6 and TRBJ1-5; D is possibly TRBD1 (5 bases). The CDR3 contains 15 residues. Deletions cut 1 base from V and 2 bases from J, with 10 bases between. Germline V gene data show CDR1 as SGHDT and CDR2 as YYEEEE. The CDR3 here is CASSLNRIGNQPQHF. The CDR3 DNA sequence: TGTGCCAGCAGCTTGAACAGGATTGGCAATCAGCCCCAGCATTTT.

Points on this clone: In the same sample, other DNA sequences code for this CDR3. The genes are TRBV6-5 and TRBJ2-7, with TRBD1 identical over 7 bases. Per germline, CDR1 MNHEY and CDR2 SVGAGI. J lost 2 bases, V lost 0 bases, and 4 bases had no gene match. This CDR3 is 15 amino acids long. In nucleotides, the CDR3 is TGTGCCAGCAGTTACTCGAGGACAGGAACCTACGAGCAGTACTTC. It is translated as CASSYSRTGTYEQYF.

The rearrangement joins TRBV4-1 to TRBJ2-7, with D possibly TRBD2 on 5 matching bases. Germline CDR1 is MGHRA and CDR2 is YSYEKL. This CDR3 region has 15 residues. Trimming shortened V by 1 base and J by 3 bases, and 13 bases separated the two germline ends. The CDR3 sequence: CASSQVIARDYEQYF. CDR3 coding DNA: TGCGCCAGCAGCCAAGTAATAGCGAGGGACTACGAGCAGTACTTC.

The J gene is TRBJ1-5, the V gene TRBV7-9; no firm D call. The V end was cut by 1 base, the J end by 2 bases, with 12 bases between. The CDR3 contains 16 residues. Germline-derived CDR1 and CDR2 are SEHNR and FQNEAQ (reference sequence). The CDR3 sequence is CASSLVDRDGNQPQHF. Written as DNA, the CDR3 is TGTGCCAGCAGCTTAGTTGATAGGGATGGCAATCAGCCCCAGCATTTT.

J is TRBJ1-3 and V is TRBV6-1; D remains ambiguous. V was shortened by 8 bases and J by 4 bases, with 12 bases between the two germline ends. The CDR3 extends over 13 amino acids. Germline loops: CDR1 MNHNS, CDR2 SASEGT. In DNA form, the CDR3 reads TGTGCCAGCGTCATCCAGATCGGAAACACCATATATTTT. This gives the protein CASVIQIGNTIYF.

In its sample, this clone was seen once. The chain links TRBV12-5 to TRBJ2-1; TRBD2 agrees at 7 bases. Germline-derived CDR1 and CDR2 are LGHNT and FRNRAP. The CDR3 contains 15 residues. V lost 5 bases to trimming and J lost 9 bases; unmatched junction nucleotides: 13. The CDR3 nucleotides read TGTGCTAGTGGTATATCTAGCGGCGGGCGGGTTGAGCAGTTCTTC. It codes for CASGISSGGRVEQFF. Using reference TRBV12-5 and TRBJ2-1 for the parts outside the CDR3, the full variable domain is DARVTQTPRHKVTEMGQEVTMRCQPILGHNTVFWYRQTMMQGLELLAYFRNRAPLDDSGMPKDRFSAEMPDATLATLKIQPSEPRDSAVYFCASGISSGGRVEQFFGPGTRLTVL.

DNA of the CDR3: TGTGCCAGCAGCCGCGGGGGGTCCTACGAGCAGTACTTC. Translation: CASSRGGSYEQYF. The chain combines TRBV6-5 with TRBJ2-7, with 8 bases fitting TRBD2. The CDR3 is 13 residues long. In germline, CDR1 is MNHEY, CDR2 SVGAGI. V gave up 6 bases and J gave up 1 base; unmatched junction bases: 2.

The chain joins TRBV10-3 to TRBJ2-1; D tentatively reads TRBD1 or TRBD2 (5 bases each). V dropped 3 bases and J dropped 2 bases, with 8 bases sitting between them. Germline CDR1 is ENHRY and CDR2 is SYGVKD. The length of the CDR3 is 14 residues. The CDR3, as DNA: TGTGCCATCAGTGACGGGACCCCCTACAATGAGCAGTTCTTC. It encodes CAISDGTPYNEQFF.

V is TRBV11-2 and J is TRBJ2-4; perhaps D is TRBD1 or TRBD2 (7 bases each). The CDR3 is 14 residues long. From germline, CDR1 is SGHAT and CDR2 FQNNGV. The V and J ends lost 1 base and 7 bases respectively, with 11 bases between them. CDR3 bases: TGTGCCAGCAGCTTAGGACAGGGAGGGAACATTCAGTACTTC. It specifies CASSLGQGGNIQYF. The entire variable domain, with the rest obtained from reference TRBV11-2 and TRBJ2-4, is as follows: EAGVAQSPRYKIIEKRQSVAFWCNPISGHATLYWYQQILGQGPKLLIQFQNNGVVDDSQLPKDRFSAERLKGVDSTLKIQPAKLEDSAVYLCASSLGQGGNIQYFGAGTRLSVL.

The chain couples TRBV7-2 to TRBJ2-1, with D possibly TRBD2 on 6 matching bases. Trimming cost V 3 bases and J 14 bases, with 17 bases left between them. The CDR3 extends over 13 amino acids. Germline loops: CDR1 SGHTA, CDR2 FQGNSA. The CDR3 DNA follows: TGTGCCAGCAGCTTTCGGGAGAGGCCCGTTGAGTTCTTC. Protein sequence: CASSFRERPVEFF.

The chain couples TRBV28 to TRBJ1-1; the D gene is possibly TRBD1 (5 bases). V was cut by 1 base and J by 3 bases, with 12 bases left in between. This CDR3 is built from 15 residues. Germline CDR1 MDHEN, CDR2 SYDVKM. For the CDR3, the DNA is TGTGCCAGCAGTTTATACGGCGGGACCTACACTGAAGCTTTCTTT. Protein: CASSLYGGTYTEAFF.

V is TRBV25-1 and J is TRBJ1-2, with 7 bases identical to TRBD1. Per the germline V gene, CDR1 is MGHDK and CDR2 is SYGVNS. Trimming cost V 6 bases and J 5 bases; bases outside gene matches: 3. The CDR3 is made up of 12 amino acids. The CDR3 region has the DNA TGTGCCAGCAGCCGGGACAGTTATGGCTACACCTTC. Protein sequence: CASSRDSYGYTF.

This chain connects TRBV5-1 to TRBJ1-2; D gene unclear. Trimming stripped 0 bases from V and 5 bases from J, with 14 bases between. The CDR3 contains 15 residues. Germline CDR1 is SGHRS and CDR2 is YFSETQ. The chain's CDR3 is CASSLGPGPTYGYTF. For the CDR3, the DNA is TGCGCCAGCAGCTTGGGTCCAGGTCCCACGTATGGCTACACCTTC.

The V call is TRBV5-1, the J call TRBJ2-2; TRBD1 is a possible D gene (5 bases). The CDR3 extends over 14 amino acids. V was trimmed by 0 bases and J by 6 bases, leaving 9 bases between them. The germline V gene encodes CDR1 SGHRS and CDR2 YFSETQ. The CDR3 loop reads CASSLGQSAGELFF. For the CDR3, the DNA is TGCGCCAGCAGCTTGGGACAGTCAGCCGGGGAGCTGTTTTTT.

This chain links TRBV29-1 with TRBJ1-4, with D maybe TRBD1 (6 bases). Germline CDR1 reads SQVTM; CDR2 reads ANQGSEA. V lost 3 bases and J lost 10, with 12 bases in between. This CDR3 contains 12 residues. The CDR3 DNA follows: TGCAGCGTTGAGGCGGGACAACGAAAACTGTTTTTT. Protein: CSVEAGQRKLFF.

With regard to this clone: This specimen includes other DNA sequences encoding the same CDR3. This rearrangement joins TRBV15 to TRBJ1-2; D gene uncertain. The CDR3 covers 13 residues. The V end lost 0 bases, the J end lost 4 bases, and 6 bases lay between the germline ends. CDR1 LNHNV and CDR2 YYDKDF come from the germline V gene (reference sequence). The CDR3 reads CATSRDRVYGYTF. In nucleotides, the CDR3 is TGTGCCACCAGCAGAGATCGGGTCTATGGCTACACCTTC. The entire variable domain, with the rest obtained from reference TRBV15 and TRBJ1-2, is as follows: DAMVIQNPRYQVTQFGKPVTLSCSQTLNHNVMYWYQQKSSQAPKLLFHYYDKDFNNEADTPDNFQSRRPNTSFCFLDIRSPGLGDTAMYLCATSRDRVYGYTFGSGTRLTVV.

The chain joins TRBV28 to TRBJ2-7; 10 bases map to TRBD2. The trim removed 2 bases at V and 0 bases at J, leaving 7 bases unmatched. This CDR3 is 17 amino acids long. Germline CDR1 reads MDHEN; CDR2 reads SYDVKM. This CDR3 reads CASSLGLAGASSYEQYF. Written as DNA, the CDR3 is TGTGCCAGCAGTTTAGGGCTAGCGGGAGCCAGCTCCTACGAGCAGTACTTC.

The V and J genes are TRBV19 and TRBJ1-6, with 7 bases aligning to TRBD1. Germline assignment: CDR1 LNHDA and CDR2 SQIVND (reference sequence). CDR3 length: 16 residues. Unmatched junction bases numbered 16, after V lost 6 bases and J lost 11 bases. CDR3 protein: CASSREPGQLFAPLHF. CDR3 sequence (DNA): TGTGCCAGTAGCCGAGAACCGGGACAGCTATTTGCACCCCTCCACTTT.

The rearrangement links TRBV29-1 to TRBJ1-1, with D uncertain. V was cut by 6 bases and J by 10 bases, with 15 bases left in between. The CDR3 covers 11 residues. CDR1 and CDR2 (germline): SQVTM, ANQGSEA. The CDR3 protein is CSVQSGEPAFF. The DNA for the CDR3 is TGCAGCGTACAATCCGGGGAACCAGCTTTCTTT.

This chain joins TRBV30 and TRBJ1-4; D call uncertain. The CDR3 has 15 residues. V was trimmed by 0 bases and J by 7 bases, leaving 15 bases between them. The germline V gene has CDR1 GTSNPN and CDR2 SVGIG (reference sequence). The CDR3 loop is CAWSVARGLGEKLFF. The CDR3 DNA sequence: TGTGCCTGGAGTGTAGCTCGGGGTCTAGGTGAAAAACTGTTTTTT.

The gene calls are TRBV28 and TRBJ2-7; weak D call: TRBD1 (6 bases). Germline lookup yields CDR1 MDHEN and CDR2 SYDVKM. V lost 8 bases and J lost 4, with 9 bases in between. This CDR3 is 11 amino acids long. The CDR3 DNA sequence: TGTGCCAGCGGACAGAGATACGAGCAGTACTTC. Protein product: CASGQRYEQYF.

The chain carries TRBV2 and TRBJ2-1, with a possible D match to TRBD1 (5 bases). Germline CDR1 reads SNHLY; CDR2 reads FYNNEI. Trimming took off 10 bases at V and 7 bases at J, with 17 bases between the two ends. The CDR3 consists of 13 residues. The CDR3 loop is CATSPQGLNEQFF. The DNA of the CDR3 is TGTGCCACCAGCCCCCAGGGCCTAAATGAGCAGTTCTTC.

The sample holds a few counts of this clone. The gene calls are TRBV27 and TRBJ2-1; D may be TRBD1 or TRBD2 (5 bases each). Germline loops: CDR1 MNHEY, CDR2 SMNVEV (reference sequence). Trimming took 8 bases from V and 9 from J, leaving 23 bases between them. The CDR3 is 15 residues long. The CDR3 protein is CASYSPGRGAAEQFF. As DNA, the CDR3 is TGTGCCAGCTACTCACCGGGCCGAGGGGCGGCTGAGCAGTTCTTC.

The rearrangement joins TRBV28 to TRBJ2-1, with TRBD2 as a possible D gene (6 bases). The CDR3 length is 14 residues. Germline V gene data show CDR1 as MDHEN and CDR2 as SYDVKM. With 8 bases removed from V and 4 bases from J, the gap between germline ends came to 15 bases. DNA of the CDR3: TGTGCCAGCGGCCCGGGAGTATTTTACAATGAGCAGTTCTTC. This translates into CASGPGVFYNEQFF.

The chain joins TRBV5-1 to TRBJ1-5; 10 bases map to TRBD1. The CDR3 is 14 amino acids. Germline loops: CDR1 SGHRS, CDR2 YFSETQ. V dropped 0 bases and J dropped 7; count of bases not matched to a gene: 1. CDR3 bases: TGCGCCAGCAGCTTGGGGGACAGGGGCCAGCCCCAGCATTTT. Translation: CASSLGDRGQPQHF.

The rearrangement joins TRBV7-9 to TRBJ2-5; D tentatively reads TRBD1 or TRBD2 (5 bases each). The length of the CDR3 is 15 residues. Germline V gives CDR1 SEHNR, CDR2 FQNEAQ (reference sequence). Between the trimmed V and J ends, which lost 5 bases and 7 bases, there was a span of 20 bases. The DNA for the CDR3 is TGTGCCAGCAGCCCCCAATCAGGATTGAGGGGGACCCAGTACTTC. Protein product: CASSPQSGLRGTQYF.

A few counts support this clone. The chain recombines TRBV7-3 with TRBJ1-2; D ambiguous. The V end was cut by 1 base, the J end by 5 bases, with 14 bases between. The CDR3 covers 15 residues. The germline V gene has CDR1 SGHTA and CDR2 FQGTGA. CDR3 amino acids: CASSLNPQAAYGYTF. The DNA for the CDR3 is TGTGCCAGCAGCTTAAATCCACAAGCAGCTTATGGCTACACCTTC.

This clone showed up just once. A much larger clone lies a single base off, so this may be a read error. The V gene is TRBV5-6, the J gene TRBJ1-4, with 9 bases that match TRBD1. Germline trimming cut 10 bases from V and 8 bases from J; bases unmatched to any gene: 18. Germline assignment: CDR1 SGHDT and CDR2 YYEEEE. The CDR3 covers 16 residues. The DNA for the CDR3 is TGTGCCGGCACCAGATCGACAGGGGGTAAAGACGAAAAACTGTTTTTT. Translating it yields CAGTRSTGGKDEKLFF.

The chain combines TRBV5-4 with TRBJ2-7; weak D call: TRBD2 (5 bases). The V end lost 0 bases, the J end lost 6 bases, and 16 bases lay between the germline ends. The germline gives CDR1 SGHNT, CDR2 YYREEE (reference sequence). This CDR3 has 15 residues. The CDR3 is CASSLAGVLSGEQYF. CDR3 coding DNA: TGTGCCAGCAGCTTGGCCGGGGTTCTGTCGGGCGAGCAGTACTTC.